The clone carrying this TCR beta chain was picked up a small number of times. Its cognate antigen is unknown. These data come from a study of OX40 agonist ivuxolimab in advanced cancers. Study as a whole: At doses from 0.01 to 10 mg/kg, patients were given intravenous ivuxolimab every 2 weeks. Treatment received earlier with anti-PD-1, anti-PD-L1 or anti-CTLA-4 agents was allowed, and approximately 40% had some.

The table came from immunoSEQ multiplex PCR; TCRdb's copy has only in-frame clones and leaves some out. The table has roughly 76,000 clones, 65% to 90% seen once. Whole-study findings and limits: Patients with a partial response at 0.1-3.0 mg/kg had among the lowest clonal expansion.

On cycle 4 day 1 and cycle 7 day 1, as well as at baseline, blood was sampled. This specimen was CD4+ or CD8+ T cells sorted from blood, taken in a trial of the OX40 agonist ivuxolimab. The TCR comes from an adult with an advanced solid tumor such as melanoma, head and neck, liver or kidney cancer.

The CDR3 spells CASGLPRSPKTREEKLFF. The DNA of the CDR3 is TGTGCTAGTGGTTTGCCTCGATCCCCCAAAACTCGGGAAGAAAAACTGTTTTTT. The J gene is TRBJ1-4, the V gene TRBV12-5; D call uncertain. The CDR3 spans 18 residues. Germline CDR1 reads LGHNT; CDR2 reads FRNRAP. The ends were cut back, 2 bases at V and 8 bases at J, with 24 bases in the middle.